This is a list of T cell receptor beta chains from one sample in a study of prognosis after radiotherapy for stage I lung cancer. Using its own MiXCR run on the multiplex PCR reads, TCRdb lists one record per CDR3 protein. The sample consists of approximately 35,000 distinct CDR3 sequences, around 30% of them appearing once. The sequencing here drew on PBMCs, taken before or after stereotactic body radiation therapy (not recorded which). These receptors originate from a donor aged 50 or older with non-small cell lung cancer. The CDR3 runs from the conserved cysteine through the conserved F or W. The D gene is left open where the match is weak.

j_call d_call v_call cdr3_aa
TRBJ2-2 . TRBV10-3 CAISERQGRAGELFF
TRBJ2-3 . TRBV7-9 CASSLDGTVTDTQYF
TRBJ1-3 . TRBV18 CASSPAGPGSGNTIYF
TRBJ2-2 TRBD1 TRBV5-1 CASSLGQGGRHAGELFF
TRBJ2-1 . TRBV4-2 CASSQARSSYNEQFF
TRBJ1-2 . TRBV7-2 CARSLYQNYGYTF
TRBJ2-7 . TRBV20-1 CSASPRSPYEQYF
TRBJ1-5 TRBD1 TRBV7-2 CASSSLDRWSNQPQHF
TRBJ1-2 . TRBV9 CASSAGVQGYGYTF
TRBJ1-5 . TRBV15 CATSPGARSSNQPQHF
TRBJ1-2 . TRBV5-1 CASSPLIFDYGYTF
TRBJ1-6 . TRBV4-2 CASSQERGQNSPLHF
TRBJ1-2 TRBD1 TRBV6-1 CASIRPLGQGARGYTF
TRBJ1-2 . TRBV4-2 CASSQDLQSSYGYTF
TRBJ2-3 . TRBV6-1 CASSGDTQYF
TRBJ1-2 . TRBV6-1 CASRWTGDYGYTF
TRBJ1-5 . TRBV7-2 CASSRAEGQPQHF
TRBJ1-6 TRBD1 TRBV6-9 CASSLLRDRAESSYNSPLHF
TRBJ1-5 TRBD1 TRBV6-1 CASSFDRGQPQHF
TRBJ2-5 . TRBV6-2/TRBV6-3 CASSLNPQETQYF
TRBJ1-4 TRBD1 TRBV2 CASSPDRGQEKLFF
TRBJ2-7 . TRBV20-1 CSASSGYKQYF
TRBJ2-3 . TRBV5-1 CASSLGAGGGFTDAQYF